This TCR beta chain was recovered during a study of shared clonotypes between healthy human individuals. Whole-study results and caveats: Sample collection involved blood only; tissue repertoires are likely different.

Germline V gene sequence: CDR1 LNHNV, CDR2 YYDKDF (reference sequence). V shed 11 bases, J shed 4 bases, and the junction held 18 bases outside the gene matches. The CDR3 runs to 16 residues. Only CD45RO-negative cells positively selected for CCR7 counted as naive CD8 cells, so terminally differentiated effector memory CD45RA+ cells were excluded. Clones were sequenced by immunoSEQ multiplex PCR, and TCRdb holds only the in-frame ones, with some missing. The table lists about 1,900,000 clones, 85% to 95% of them singletons. Notes on this clone: Its antigen is undetermined.

Sample: naive CD8+ T cells sorted from blood. This receptor was taken from a man aged 18-30 years in good health. The rearrangement joins TRBV15 to TRBJ2-7; 9 nucleotides line up with TRBD2. CDR3 DNA sequence: TGTGCCGCAGCGGCATGGGATAGCGGGAGCTCTTACGAGCAGTACTTC. Translated, it gives CAAAAWDSGSSYEQYF.